These 15 T cell receptor beta chains share one sample of origin, sequenced in a study of blood T cells in healthy people across ages. For the second PCR, which ran for about 6 to 11 cycles, a sample-barcoded 5' primer and a J-beta primer mix were used. TCRdb used MiXCR to reprocess the 5' RACE reads, holding one entry per CDR3 protein. The sample lists roughly 1.6 million distinct CDR3 sequences; approximately 32% were seen once. The sequencing sample was made of blood. These TCRs come from a woman aged 25 to 45 in good health.

This chain connects TRBV7-3 to TRBJ2-1; the D gene is possibly TRBD2 (7 bases). Germline CDR1 and CDR2: SGHTA and FQGTGA. The germline V and J ends were trimmed by 5 bases and 6 bases, with 17 bases remaining between them. The CDR3 has 15 residues. The CDR3 here is CASSRGASHINEQFF. The CDR3 DNA is TGTGCCAGCAGCCGGGGGGCCAGCCATATCAATGAGCAGTTCTTC.

The sample holds a few counts of this clonotype. V and J are TRBV3-1 and TRBJ1-2; D might be TRBD1 (5 bases). The CDR3 loop spans 16 amino acids. Trimming left V 2 bases short and J 2 bases short, with 15 bases between. Germline V gene lookup returns CDR1 LGHDT and CDR2 YNNKEL (reference sequence). CDR3: CASSQFFSGENYGYTF. CDR3 coding DNA: TGTGCCAGCAGCCAATTTTTTTCGGGGGAAAACTATGGCTACACCTTC.

V and J are TRBV4-1 and TRBJ2-5, with TRBD1 identical over 10 bases. This CDR3 has 16 amino acids. Germline lookup yields CDR1 MGHRA and CDR2 YSYEKL. Trimming cost V 0 bases and J 3 bases; bases outside gene matches: 4. The CDR3 loop is CASSQDGGTGEETQYF. CDR3 DNA: TGCGCCAGCAGCCAAGATGGGGGGACAGGGGAAGAGACCCAGTACTTC.

The genes are TRBV10-3 and TRBJ1-1; 9 nucleotides agree with TRBD1. V lost 1 base and J lost 6; bases outside the gene matches: 9. Per germline, CDR1 ENHRY and CDR2 SYGVKD. This CDR3 has 16 amino acids. CDR3 region: CAISEYRGHLGAEAFF. CDR3 nucleotide sequence: TGTGCCATCAGTGAGTACAGGGGGCATCTGGGTGCTGAAGCTTTCTTT.

This clonotype has more than one count but fewer than ten. The chain links TRBV12-3 or TRBV12-4 to TRBJ2-1, with D perhaps matching TRBD2 (6 bases). V lost 1 base and J 8 bases, leaving 18 bases between the germline ends. CDR3 length: 16 amino acids. CDR3 in amino acids: CASSLEGRMGGDEQFF. The CDR3 DNA is TGTGCCAGCAGTTTAGAGGGTAGGATGGGAGGCGATGAGCAGTTCTTC.

The chain couples TRBV3-1 to TRBJ2-7; D gene ambiguous. Germline CDR1 reads LGHDT; CDR2 reads YNNKEL (reference sequence). Trimming cost V 0 bases and J 3 bases, with 12 bases left between them. The CDR3 is made up of 15 amino acids. The CDR3 coding sequence is TGTGCCAGCAGCCAAGAACCGAGGTCGGGCTACGAGCAGTACTTC. Translated, it gives CASSQEPRSGYEQYF.

This rearrangement joins TRBV4-2 to TRBJ1-4; D might be TRBD1 (5 bases). The CDR3 length is 15 residues. The V gene's germline CDR1 is LGHNA and CDR2 YNFKEQ. V lost 4 bases and J 5 bases, leaving 14 bases between the germline ends. CDR3 sequence reads: CASSPKGSGNEKLFF. The CDR3 DNA is TGTGCCAGCAGCCCTAAGGGGTCTGGCAATGAAAAACTGTTTTTT.

The genes are TRBV15 and TRBJ2-7, with 7 bases lining up with TRBD1. The CDR3 has 14 residues. The V gene's germline CDR1 is LNHNV and CDR2 YYDKDF (reference sequence). J gave up 10 bases and V 1 base, and 10 bases lay outside the gene matches. In DNA, the CDR3 is TGTGCCACCAGCAGAGGAAGGACAGGCCGGGACCAGTACTTC. Its translation: CATSRGRTGRDQYF.

This clonotype was picked up many times. CDR3 nucleotides: TGTGCCAGCAGCCAAGATAGGAGGGCGTCGGATCAAGAGACCCAGTACTTC. Protein sequence: CASSQDRRASDQETQYF. The chain uses TRBV4-2 and TRBJ2-5, with D possibly matching TRBD2 (6 bases). The CDR3 has 17 amino acids. Germline V lookup: CDR1 LGHNA, CDR2 YNFKEQ. Deletions cut 0 bases from V and 2 bases from J, with 16 bases between.

V and J are TRBV27 and TRBJ1-1, with D possibly being TRBD1 (6 bases). Germline assignment: CDR1 MNHEY and CDR2 SMNVEV (reference sequence). V was clipped by 4 bases and J by 4 bases, with 13 bases between them. This CDR3 spans 14 amino acids. This chain's CDR3 is CASSSTGRGTEAFF. Here the CDR3 DNA reads TGTGCCAGCAGTTCCACAGGGAGGGGCACTGAAGCTTTCTTT.

This clonotype was recorded once. This chain links TRBV4-2 with TRBJ1-5; maybe TRBD1 (5 bases). Trimming left V 4 bases short and J 2 bases short, with 18 bases between. This CDR3 has 17 residues. The V gene's germline CDR1 is LGHNA and CDR2 YNFKEQ. CDR3 nucleotide sequence: TGTGCCAGCAGCCCCCAGGGTAGTCCCGATGGCAATCAGCCCCAGCATTTT. This sequence encodes CASSPQGSPDGNQPQHF.

V and J are TRBV2 and TRBJ2-1, with D possibly TRBD1 on 6 matching bases. Germline CDR1 reads SNHLY; CDR2 reads FYNNEI. The V gene lost 2 bases and the J gene lost 7 bases, with 21 bases spanning the gap. The CDR3 is 17 amino acids. CDR3: CASSERGTSNLRNEQFF. The DNA for the CDR3 is TGTGCCAGCAGTGAAAGGGGGACCTCCAACTTGCGGAATGAGCAGTTCTTC.

V is TRBV3-1 and J is TRBJ2-4; D might be TRBD2 (6 bases). CDR3 length equals 13 residues. With 1 base removed from V and 14 bases from J, the gap between germline ends came to 15 bases. CDR1 is LGHDT and CDR2 is YNNKEL in the germline V gene (reference sequence). The CDR3 spells CASSQGGPGGEYF. The CDR3 DNA sequence: TGTGCCAGCAGCCAAGGGGGCCCTGGCGGGGAGTACTTC.

The chain links TRBV2 to TRBJ2-7; possible D gene TRBD2, 5 bases. The CDR3 consists of 14 residues. V lost 11 bases to trimming and J lost 0 bases, with 17 bases between them. The germline V gene encodes CDR1 SNHLY and CDR2 FYNNEI. In DNA form, the CDR3 reads TGTGCCGGCAAGATCAGCGGATCCTCCTACGAGCAGTACTTC. Amino acids: CAGKISGSSYEQYF.

As concerns this clonotype: One base away lies a much larger clone, so this may be a sequencing read error. CDR3: CASSHAFYGKLFF. The CDR3 coding sequence is TGTGCCAGCAGCCATGCTTTCTATGGAAAACTGTTTTTT. V is TRBV4-2 and J is TRBJ1-4; D remains unclear. The CDR3 runs to 13 residues. Germline loops: CDR1 LGHNA, CDR2 YNFKEQ. Trimming took 3 bases from V and 10 from J, leaving 12 bases between them.